These T cell receptor beta chains were read from a single sample in a study of cytomegalovirus exposure and HLA in healthy donors. Only in-frame clones appear in the TCRdb table, and some are missing; sequencing was by immunoSEQ multiplex PCR. The profile shows about 70,000 clones, approximately 78% of them singletons. The specimen was PBMCs. Receptors originate from a girl aged 10 to 17 in good health and CMV-seropositive. Both conserved end residues are part of each CDR3. Fields, in order: CDR3 protein, J gene, CDR3 length, V gene.

CDR3: CASSPKTPPGKNIQYF; J: TRBJ2-4; length: 16; V: TRBV7-9
CDR3: CASGTYSGSYEQYF; J: TRBJ2-7; length: 14; V: TRBV28
CDR3: CASSSRVGQRFMNTEAFF; J: TRBJ1-1; length: 18; V: TRBV7-8
CDR3: CATSPPFGGYTF; J: TRBJ1-2; length: 12; V: TRBV15
CDR3: CAWSVIRDRVGEQYF; J: TRBJ2-7; length: 15; V: TRBV30
CDR3: CAWSLGGGLTEAFF; J: TRBJ1-1; length: 14; V: TRBV30
CDR3: CASSLATGNTEAFF; J: TRBJ1-1; length: 14; V: TRBV7-2
CDR3: CASSLLLTYGYTF; J: TRBJ1-2; length: 13; V: TRBV5-4
CDR3: CASSSTGVLKTYEQYF; J: TRBJ2-7; length: 16; V: TRBV7-2
CDR3: CASSIYGYYGYTF; J: TRBJ1-2; length: 13; V: TRBV19
CDR3: CASSQGKGGMIGYTF; J: TRBJ1-2; length: 15; V: TRBV4-1
CDR3: CASSLFGKSNYGYTF; J: TRBJ1-2; length: 15; V: TRBV13
CDR3: CASSPGESGNQPQHF; J: TRBJ1-5; length: 15; V: TRBV5-8
CDR3: CASRLELSYNNEQFF; J: TRBJ2-1; length: 15; V: TRBV5-1
CDR3: CSVTRQGSYEQYF; J: TRBJ2-7; length: 13; V: TRBV29-1
CDR3: CASSPRTSGLGEQYF; J: TRBJ2-7; length: 15; V: TRBV2
CDR3: CASSFRDSFNEQFF; J: TRBJ2-1; length: 14; V: TRBV28
CDR3: CASSGPGTGNYGYTF; J: TRBJ1-2; length: 15; V: TRBV6-5
CDR3: CASSRPGQGKEGYTF; J: TRBJ1-2; length: 15; V: TRBV5-4
CDR3: CASSWDINYGYTF; J: TRBJ1-2; length: 13; V: TRBV5-6
CDR3: CASSPQGRGNIQYF; J: TRBJ2-4; length: 14; V: TRBV5-1
CDR3: CASSLKGTGVNSPLHF; J: TRBJ1-6; length: 16; V: TRBV7-9
CDR3: CASSPEDRPGETQYF; J: TRBJ2-5; length: 15; V: TRBV28
CDR3: CSAEVGGGGEKLFF; J: TRBJ1-4; length: 14; V: TRBV29-1
CDR3: CASSSDRGFFSEAFF; J: TRBJ1-1; length: 15; V: TRBV9
CDR3: CASSVGDRPETQYF; J: TRBJ2-5; length: 14; V: TRBV9
CDR3: CASSEPGDAGDEQFF; J: TRBJ2-1; length: 15; V: TRBV11-2
CDR3: CATSPARGDGYTF; J: TRBJ1-2; length: 13; V: TRBV15
CDR3: CASSNPGTSHYEQYF; J: TRBJ2-7; length: 15; V: TRBV7-9
CDR3: CASSQTLPNRGRDF; J: TRBJ1-2; length: 14; V: TRBV4-1
CDR3: CASSEQGGPHEQFF; J: TRBJ2-1; length: 14; V: TRBV6-4
CDR3: CASSYLQGVGDQPQHF; J: TRBJ1-5; length: 16; V: TRBV6-6
CDR3: CASSLSPGKGYEQYF; J: TRBJ2-7; length: 15; V: TRBV7-7
CDR3: CASRRTPRGEKLFF; J: TRBJ1-4; length: 14; V: TRBV2
CDR3: CASSLTGTGGEKLFF; J: TRBJ1-4; length: 15; V: TRBV14
CDR3: CASSFWGVGGYTF; J: TRBJ1-2; length: 13; V: TRBV28
CDR3: CASSQAGGNQPQHF; J: TRBJ1-5; length: 14; V: TRBV4-1
CDR3: CASGLVFGQGAGANVLTF; J: TRBJ2-6; length: 18; V: TRBV12-5
CDR3: CAWSVMSEKLFF; J: TRBJ1-4; length: 12; V: TRBV30
CDR3: CAWIGVEAFF; J: TRBJ1-1; length: 10; V: TRBV30
CDR3: CASTPGQGAYGYTF; J: TRBJ1-2; length: 14; V: TRBV5-4
CDR3: CASSELAGGDSGTQYF; J: TRBJ2-3; length: 16; V: TRBV6-4
CDR3: CAISVQVESDGELFF; J: TRBJ2-2; length: 15; V: TRBV10-3
CDR3: CASSHELKAKNIQYF; J: TRBJ2-4; length: 15; V: TRBV4-2
CDR3: CASRGFGTEAFF; J: TRBJ1-1; length: 12; V: TRBV27
CDR3: CASSSWTSENEQFF; J: TRBJ2-1; length: 14; V: TRBV7-9
CDR3: CLLRDRLNTEAFF; J: TRBJ1-1; length: 13; V: TRBV6-1
CDR3: CASSPAGTTSALLTGELFF; J: TRBJ2-2; length: 19; V: TRBV7-9
CDR3: CASSAGTGAVGQYF; J: TRBJ2-7; length: 14; V: TRBV6-1
CDR3: CAWRTSGTGEQYF; J: TRBJ2-7; length: 13; V: TRBV30
CDR3: CASSITDRRSDQPQHF; J: TRBJ1-5; length: 16; V: TRBV28
CDR3: CAWSPGQGAFF; J: TRBJ1-1; length: 11; V: TRBV30
CDR3: CASSPTGNTEAFF; J: TRBJ1-1; length: 13; V: TRBV18
CDR3: CASLGQAPSYEQYF; J: TRBJ2-7; length: 14; V: TRBV28
CDR3: CASSPERTGKGYTF; J: TRBJ1-2; length: 14; V: TRBV18